This TCR beta chain was found in a study of blood T cell repertoires in COVID-19. Background on the study: Whether acute or convalescent, the COVID-19 samples came from the United States, Italy and Spain. From T cells, B-cell-depleted T cells, or PBMCs came the material, which was cDNA or gDNA.

In the original workflow: Reference gene primer amplification gave estimated nucleated cell counts. The data were produced by immunoSEQ multiplex PCR, yet TCRdb's version contains in-frame clones alone and is incomplete. V and J calls and clone size come straight from that table; D and trimming were deduced from the DNA. The table includes under 200,000 clones, 70% to 90% detected once. In Seattle, patients joined the study during active infection and were tracked longitudinally. Per the germline V gene, CDR1 is LNHDA and CDR2 is SQIVND (reference sequence). Trimming took off 4 bases at V and 10 bases at J, with 22 bases between the two ends. The CDR3 is 16 residues long.

The chain couples TRBV19 to TRBJ1-4, with D perhaps TRBD1 (6 bases). Specimen: peripheral blood. This TCR came from a man in his 60s with COVID-19, enrolled during active disease. The CDR3 loop is CASSTGQLSIDRKLFF. The CDR3 nucleotides are TGTGCCAGTAGTACTGGACAGTTGTCCATCGATCGAAAACTGTTTTTT.